This TCR beta chain was retrieved from a study of blood T cell repertoires in COVID-19. Study-wide background: The United States, Italy and Spain supplied acute and convalescent COVID-19 samples. T cells, B-cell-depleted T cells, or PBMCs provided the cDNA or gDNA that served as material.

This CDR3 is 15 amino acids long. The germline CDR1 and CDR2 sequences are SGHRS and YFSETQ. V was trimmed by 3 bases and J by 7 bases, leaving 20 bases between them. In the original analysis: By means of reference gene primer amplification, nucleated cell counts were estimated. Produced via immunoSEQ multiplex PCR; TCRdb's table is partial and in-frame only. For V, J and clone size, that table is used; D and trimming come from the DNA. The table has approximately 70,000 clones, about four fifths seen once. Patients of the Seattle cohort, enrolled during active infection, were followed longitudinally.

The clonotype was recovered from a man aged 55 to 70 with COVID-19, enrolled during active disease. The chain links TRBV5-1 to TRBJ2-7; the D gene is possibly TRBD1 (7 bases). The sequencing input was peripheral blood. The CDR3 loop is CASSWRSGGTGEQYF. Here the CDR3 DNA reads TGCGCCAGCAGCTGGAGGTCAGGGGGGACGGGAGAGCAGTACTTC.